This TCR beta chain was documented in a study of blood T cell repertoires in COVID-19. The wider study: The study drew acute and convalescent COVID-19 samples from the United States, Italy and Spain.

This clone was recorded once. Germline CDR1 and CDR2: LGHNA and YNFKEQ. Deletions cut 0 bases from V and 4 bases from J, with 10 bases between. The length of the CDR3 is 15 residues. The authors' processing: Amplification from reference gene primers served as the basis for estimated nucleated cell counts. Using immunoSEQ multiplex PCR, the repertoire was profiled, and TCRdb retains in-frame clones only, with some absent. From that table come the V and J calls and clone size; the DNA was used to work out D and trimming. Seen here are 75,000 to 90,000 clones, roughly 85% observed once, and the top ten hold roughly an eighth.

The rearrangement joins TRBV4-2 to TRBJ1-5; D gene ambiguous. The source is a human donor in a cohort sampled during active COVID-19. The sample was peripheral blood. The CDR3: CASSQDSQRNQPQHF. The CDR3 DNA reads TGTGCCAGCAGCCAAGATAGCCAGCGAAATCAGCCCCAGCATTTT.